The 27 T cell receptor beta chains in this list originate from one sample, sequenced in a study of cytomegalovirus exposure and HLA in healthy donors (dated by TCRdb to 2016 to 2017). Libraries were prepared through the immunoSEQ multiplex PCR assay. A mixture of 60 forward primers for TCR Vbeta segments and 13 reverse primers for TCR Jbeta segments was used in the multiplex PCR. The immuneACCESS repertoire file appears here via TCRdb, limited to in-frame rearrangements. These files lack a portion of the clones; in checked studies, under half of the deficit traces to unresolved V genes, and the cause of the others is not known. The sample table records about 180,000 clones; nearly 80% of these occur just once. Approximately 6.3% of the sample is held by the ten biggest clonotypes. The sequenced sample was PBMCs. The receptor source for this set is a man in his forties in good health and CMV-seropositive.

The V call is TRBV10-3, the J call TRBJ2-3; 14 nucleotides align to TRBD2. Trimming cost V 4 bases and J 4 bases; bases outside gene matches: 7. The CDR3 spans 17 residues. Germline assignment: CDR1 ENHRY and CDR2 SYGVKD. This CDR3 reads CAISATGTSGSSDTQYF. The CDR3 DNA is TGTGCCATCAGTGCAACAGGGACTAGCGGGAGCTCAGATACGCAGTATTTT.

In its sample, this clone was seen a few times. The chain links TRBV7-3 to TRBJ2-6, with 7 nucleotides matching TRBD1. The length of the CDR3 is 14 residues. Germline-derived CDR1 and CDR2 are SGHTA and FQGTGA. Losses at the gene ends were 5 bases for V and 3 bases for J; bases not matched to a gene: 1. CDR3 sequence (DNA): TGTGCCAGCAGCAGGGACAGTGGGGCCAACGTCCTGACTTTC. Its translation: CASSRDSGANVLTF.

J is TRBJ2-1 and V is TRBV19; TRBD1 is a possible D gene (8 bases). The germline V and J ends were trimmed by 5 bases and 7 bases, with 27 bases remaining between them. Germline-derived CDR1 and CDR2 are LNHDA and SQIVND (reference sequence). This CDR3 is 18 amino acids long. CDR3 coding DNA: TGTGCCAGTAGTCCCCATTCCCAACAGGGGGGGAAATCTAATGAGCAGTTCTTC. Its protein is CASSPHSQQGGKSNEQFF. The complete variable domain, with remaining parts taken from reference TRBV19 and TRBJ2-1, reads DGGITQSPKYLFRKEGQNVTLSCEQNLNHDAMYWYRQDPGQGLRLIYYSQIVNDFQKGDIAEGYSVSREKKESFPLTVTSAQKNPTAFYLCASSPHSQQGGKSNEQFFGPGTRLTVL.

The V call is TRBV19, the J call TRBJ1-2; D not resolved. Trimming removed 7 bases from V and 3 bases from J, with 12 bases in between. CDR1 and CDR2 (germline): LNHDA, SQIVND (reference sequence). This CDR3 comprises 13 residues. The CDR3: CASTPRVDYGYTF. DNA of the CDR3: TGTGCCAGTACCCCGAGGGTAGACTATGGCTACACCTTC.

This sequence joins TRBV29-1 and TRBJ2-1; 9 nucleotides align to TRBD1. This CDR3 is built from 14 residues. Germline assignment: CDR1 SQVTM and CDR2 ANQGSEA. The V gene end was trimmed by 5 bases and the J gene end by 6 bases; junction bases not matched to a gene: 8. CDR3 amino acids: CSVNTLTGGNEQFF. The DNA of the CDR3 is TGCAGCGTTAATACTCTGACAGGGGGCAATGAGCAGTTCTTC.

This clone showed up just a few times. The genes are TRBV7-2 and TRBJ2-5; 7 positions agree with TRBD1. Trimming cost V 5 bases and J 0 bases; bases outside gene matches: 6. This CDR3 has 15 amino acids. Germline V gene sequence: CDR1 SGHTA, CDR2 FQGNSA. The CDR3 spells CASSKTGQYQETQYF. CDR3 sequence (DNA): TGTGCCAGCAGCAAGACGGGACAGTACCAAGAGACCCAGTACTTC.

V gene TRBV5-1 combines with J gene TRBJ2-1; 11 bases are shared with TRBD2. The CDR3 consists of 16 residues. The V gene end was trimmed by 3 bases and the J gene end by 7 bases; junction bases not matched to a gene: 9. Germline V lookup: CDR1 SGHRS, CDR2 YFSETQ. The CDR3 coding sequence is TGCGCCAGCAGCTCCCCGGGACTAGCGGAGACAAATGAGCAGTTCTTC. Protein product: CASSSPGLAETNEQFF. The whole variable domain, filled in from reference TRBV5-1 and TRBJ2-1, reads KAGVTQTPRYLIKTRGQQVTLSCSPISGHRSVSWYQQTPGQGLQFLFEYFSETQRNKGNFPGRFSGRQFSNSRSEMNVSTLELGDSALYLCASSSPGLAETNEQFFGPGTRLTVL.

This clone was found a few times. The chain recombines TRBV10-2 with TRBJ2-2; no firm D call. This CDR3 region has 13 residues. Trimming shortened V by 2 bases and J by 8 bases, and 9 bases separated the two germline ends. The germline V gene has CDR1 WSHSY and CDR2 SAAADI. CDR3 DNA: TGCGCCAGCAGTGAGACTTGGTCGGGGGAGCTGTTTTTT. The encoded protein is CASSETWSGELFF.

The V gene is TRBV9, the J gene TRBJ2-7, with 7 bases that match TRBD2. The CDR3 is 16 amino acids. Trimming at V came to 0 bases and at J to 6 bases, leaving 12 bases not matched to a gene. The germline V gene has CDR1 SGDLS and CDR2 YYNGEE. The CDR3 sequence: CASSVGFLGGSSEQYF. CDR3 DNA: TGTGCCAGCAGCGTAGGTTTCTTGGGCGGGAGCTCCGAGCAGTACTTC.

V gene TRBV21-1 combines with J gene TRBJ2-7; no check of the table's D call, TRBD2, against the DNA was made. TRBV21-1 is described as a pseudogene. The CDR3 runs to 12 residues. Written as DNA, the CDR3 is TGCGCCAGCAGCCTCCCCTACTACGAGCAGTACTTC. Translation gives CASSLPYYEQYF.

The gene calls are TRBV27 and TRBJ2-1, with TRBD2 matching 7 bases. In germline, CDR1 is MNHEY, CDR2 SMNVEV (reference sequence). This CDR3 is 15 amino acids long. V trimming: 5 bases; J trimming: 4 bases; junction bases outside the gene matches: 8. The chain's CDR3 is CASSPASGLYNEQFF. DNA of the CDR3: TGTGCCAGCAGTCCCGCTAGCGGACTTTACAATGAGCAGTTCTTC.

The J gene is TRBJ1-1, the V gene TRBV15; TRBD1 agrees at 8 bases. The CDR3 is made up of 16 amino acids. Per germline, CDR1 LNHNV and CDR2 YYDKDF (reference sequence). V dropped 0 bases and J dropped 7; count of bases not matched to a gene: 10. The CDR3 region has the DNA TGTGCCACCAGCAGAGATTATGGAACAGGGGGTATTGAAGCTTTCTTT. Encoded protein: CATSRDYGTGGIEAFF.

The rearrangement links TRBV5-1 to TRBJ2-5; unclear D gene. Deletions cut 3 bases from V and 5 bases from J, with 14 bases between. The length of the CDR3 is 14 residues. CDR1 SGHRS and CDR2 YFSETQ come from the germline V gene. The CDR3 is CASSYESFRETQYF. The CDR3 DNA reads as TGCGCCAGCAGCTACGAGTCTTTTCGGGAGACCCAGTACTTC.

CDR3: CASSSGQGAGGANVLTF. The CDR3 region has the DNA TGTGCCAGCAGCTCGGGACAGGGTGCGGGGGGGGCCAACGTCCTGACTTTC. V gene TRBV11-3 combines with J gene TRBJ2-6; 9 bases are shared with TRBD1. CDR3 length equals 17 residues. Germline V CDR1 and CDR2: SGHNT, YENEEA. V shed 4 bases and J 4 bases; nucleotides not matched to a gene: 8. The full variable domain, in which reference TRBV11-3 and TRBJ2-6 provide the parts outside the CDR3, is EAGVVQSPRYKIIEKKQPVAFWCNPISGHNTLYWYLQNLGQGPELLIRYENEEAVDDSQLPKDRFSAERLKGVDSTLKIQPAELGDSAVYLCASSSGQGAGGANVLTFGAGSRLTVL.

The genes are TRBV14 and TRBJ1-2; TRBD1 is a possible D gene (5 bases). The CDR3 is 11 amino acids. The V end was cut by 5 bases, the J end by 7 bases, with 8 bases between. Per the germline V gene, CDR1 is SGHDN and CDR2 is FVKESK. The CDR3 sequence: CASSWGLGYTF. The DNA for the CDR3 is TGTGCCAGCAGCTGGGGACTTGGCTACACCTTC.

V and J are TRBV27 and TRBJ2-7, with a possible D match to TRBD1 (6 bases). V was shortened by 5 bases and J by 3 bases, with 11 bases between the two germline ends. CDR1 and CDR2 from the germline V gene are MNHEY and SMNVEV (reference sequence). The CDR3 is made up of 13 amino acids. CDR3 residues: CASSLGTIYEQYF. CDR3 coding DNA: TGTGCCAGCAGTCTTGGGACAATCTACGAGCAGTACTTC.

In its sample, this clone was seen a few times. The V call is TRBV7-3, the J call TRBJ2-7; 8 bases map to TRBD1. From germline, CDR1 is SGHTA and CDR2 FQGTGA. Germline trimming cut 8 bases from V and 2 bases from J; bases unmatched to any gene: 8. CDR3 size: 14 residues. CDR3 loop: CASSEDRDTYEQYF. The DNA of the CDR3 is TGTGCCAGCTCCGAGGACAGGGATACCTACGAGCAGTACTTC.

CDR3 in DNA: TGTGCCAGCAGTTTAAGCCCCAGGAGGGGAGGCTACACCTTC. Protein sequence: CASSLSPRRGGYTF. The chain carries TRBV27 and TRBJ1-2, with D possibly matching TRBD1 (5 bases). The CDR3 has 14 amino acids. V gave up 2 bases and J gave up 8 bases, with 15 bases separating them. Germline V gene data show CDR1 as MNHEY and CDR2 as SMNVEV (reference sequence).

The chain joins TRBV13 to TRBJ1-4; D is undetermined. With 0 bases removed from V and 10 bases from J, the gap between germline ends came to 12 bases. The germline V gene encodes CDR1 PRHDT and CDR2 FYEKMQ (reference sequence). The CDR3 loop spans 14 amino acids. The CDR3 sequence is CASSLGEGSAKLFF. The CDR3 DNA reads TGTGCCAGCAGCTTAGGTGAGGGATCAGCAAAACTGTTTTTT. The variable domain in full, completed from reference TRBV13 and TRBJ1-4, reads AAGVIQSPRHLIKEKRETATLKCYPIPRHDTVYWYQQGPGQDPQFLISFYEKMQSDKGSIPDRFSAQQFSDYHSELNMSSLELGDSALYFCASSLGEGSAKLFFGSGTQLSVL.

This clone was counted a few times. The chain has TRBV6-5 and TRBJ1-1, with TRBD1 matching over 7 bases. In germline, CDR1 is MNHEY, CDR2 SVGAGI. V gave up 5 bases and J gave up 1 base; unmatched junction bases: 4. This CDR3 region has 14 residues. The CDR3 DNA sequence: TGTGCCAGCAGTACTCGGACAGGGAACACTGAAGCTTTCTTT. Translated: CASSTRTGNTEAFF.

The rearrangement uses TRBV4-2 and TRBJ2-1, with 8 bases aligning to TRBD2. Germline V lookup: CDR1 LGHNA, CDR2 YNFKEQ. The CDR3 sequence is 19 residues long. The trim removed 3 bases at V and 0 bases at J, leaving 13 bases unmatched. Written as DNA, the CDR3 is TGTGCCAGCAGCCAGGAACTAGCGGCAATCTCAAGCTCCTACAATGAGCAGTTCTTC. Translation gives CASSQELAAISSSYNEQFF.

CDR3 sequence reads: CASSLTGGNTEAFF. As DNA, the CDR3 is TGTGCCAGCAGCTTAACTGGGGGCAACACTGAAGCTTTCTTT. The J gene is TRBJ1-1, the V gene TRBV7-3; a weak D match, TRBD1 (6 bases). V lost 0 bases, J lost 2 bases, and 7 bases lay in between. The CDR3 runs 14 residues. Germline V gene data show CDR1 as SGHTA and CDR2 as FQGTGA. The full variable domain, rest sourced from reference TRBV7-3 and TRBJ1-1, is GAGVSQTPSNKVTEKGKYVELRCDPISGHTALYWYRQSLGQGPEFLIYFQGTGAADDSGLPNDRFFAVRPEGSVSTLKIQRTERGDSAVYLCASSLTGGNTEAFFGQGTRLTVV.

As regards this clone: One junction end disagrees with the germline gene, perhaps due to a read error. The rearrangement links TRBV5-1 to TRBJ2-6; perhaps TRBD1 as D (5 bases). The CDR3 extends over 13 amino acids. Germline CDR1 is SGHRS and CDR2 is YFSETQ. CDR3 nucleotides: TGCGCCAGCAGCTTCTCTGGGGCCAACGGCCTGACTTTC. It yields the protein CASSFSGANGLTF.

Details on this clone: Different DNA sequences within this sample yield the same CDR3. V gene TRBV2 combines with J gene TRBJ1-5; 7 bases fit TRBD1. CDR1 and CDR2 from the germline V gene are SNHLY and FYNNEI. Trimming removed 6 bases from V and 1 base from J; junction bases left unmatched: 6. This CDR3 contains 15 residues. The chain's CDR3 is CASRKDRASNQPQHF. CDR3 sequence (DNA): TGTGCCAGCAGGAAAGACAGGGCCAGCAATCAGCCCCAGCATTTT.

V usage is TRBV7-3 and J usage is TRBJ2-1; D may be TRBD1 (6 bases). Trimming removed 2 bases at V and 6 bases at J, with 17 bases between. Germline loops: CDR1 SGHTA, CDR2 FQGTGA. The CDR3 has 16 residues. The CDR3 spells CASSLGGHQAFNEQFF. Written as DNA, the CDR3 is TGTGCCAGCAGCTTAGGGGGACACCAGGCCTTCAATGAGCAGTTCTTC.

The CDR3 DNA is TGCGCCAGCAGCGCCCAGACCGGAGGCAATCAGCCCCAGCATTTT. Translated, it gives CASSAQTGGNQPQHF. The chain couples TRBV5-1 to TRBJ1-5; D unresolved. V gave up 4 bases and J gave up 2 bases, with 13 bases separating them. This CDR3 comprises 15 residues. Germline assignment: CDR1 SGHRS and CDR2 YFSETQ. Supplemented by reference TRBV5-1 and TRBJ1-5, the full variable domain reads KAGVTQTPRYLIKTRGQQVTLSCSPISGHRSVSWYQQTPGQGLQFLFEYFSETQRNKGNFPGRFSGRQFSNSRSEMNVSTLELGDSALYLCASSAQTGGNQPQHFGDGTRLSIL.

The chain employs TRBV10-1 and TRBJ2-1; tentatively, D is TRBD2 (5 bases). Trimming took off 2 bases at V and 6 bases at J, with 14 bases between the two ends. Germline V CDR1 and CDR2: WNHNN, SYGVQD (reference sequence). The CDR3 length is 15 residues. The CDR3 nucleotides read TGCGCCAGCAGTGAGGGGCGCACTAGTGGCAATGAGCAGTTCTTC. It translates to CASSEGRTSGNEQFF.